The 14 T cell receptor beta chains given below trace back to one sample, sequenced in a study of T cells in Graves' hyperthyroidism and ophthalmopathy (dated by TCRdb to about 2019). Libraries were prepared through multiplex PCR. Sequencing relied on an Illumina HiSeq 2000. The TCR beta CDR3 regions were amplified from RNA transcripts. The TCR CDR3 was subjected to a first round of RT-PCR using the HTBI primer set and the Qiagen OneStep RT-PCR kit. TCRdb reanalyzed the raw reads on its own, using fastp at Q25 for trimming and MiXCR for clone calling, and kept in-frame beta chains. Each CDR3 protein appears once, grouped with its most common genes and DNA. The sample records nearly 600,000 distinct CDR3 sequences, approximately 15% of which are singletons. The ten largest make up 7.1% of the sample. The sequenced material came from blood. These receptors were obtained from a young woman with Graves' ophthalmopathy.

The chain links TRBV27 to TRBJ2-7; 9 nucleotides match TRBD1. Germline CDR1 and CDR2: MNHEY and SMNVEV (reference sequence). The CDR3 runs to 15 residues. V dropped 6 bases and J dropped 3; count of bases not matched to a gene: 9. The CDR3 protein is CASSPTGGRGYEQYF. In DNA, the CDR3 is TGTGCCAGCAGCCCGACAGGGGGGAGAGGCTACGAGCAGTACTTC.

This clonotype has at least ten counts. The chain carries TRBV11-1 and TRBJ2-2, with TRBD2 as a possible D gene (5 bases). Trimming took off 3 bases at V and 7 bases at J, with 9 bases between the two ends. CDR3 length: 13 amino acids. The germline V gene encodes CDR1 SGHAT and CDR2 FQDESV (reference sequence). CDR3 protein: CASSLTTSGELFF. CDR3 nucleotide sequence: TGTGCCAGCAGCTTGACAACTAGCGGGGAGCTGTTTTTT.

The rearrangement uses TRBV25-1 and TRBJ1-6; D gene ambiguous. CDR3 length: 14 residues. The germline CDR1 and CDR2 sequences are MGHDK and SYGVNS. V gave up 7 bases and J gave up 0 bases, with 7 bases separating them. CDR3 nucleotide sequence: TGTGCCAGCACCGATAGCTCCTATAATTCACCCCTCCACTTT. It encodes CASTDSSYNSPLHF.

The chain is built from TRBV19 and TRBJ2-3; no definite D call. The germline V and J ends were trimmed by 7 bases and 4 bases, with 15 bases remaining between them. Germline V gene sequence: CDR1 LNHDA, CDR2 SQIVND (reference sequence). The CDR3 totals 14 residues. The CDR3 loop reads CASTVNPGADTQYF. In DNA form, the CDR3 reads TGTGCCAGTACAGTGAATCCCGGCGCAGATACGCAGTATTTT.

This chain joins TRBV7-6 and TRBJ2-1; either TRBD1 or TRBD2 may supply D (7 bases each). The V end lost 3 bases, the J end lost 5 bases, and 14 bases lay between the germline ends. The CDR3 is made up of 15 amino acids. Germline V gives CDR1 SGHVS, CDR2 FNYEAQ. The CDR3 DNA follows: TGTGCCAGCAGCTTCGCGGGGGACAGTAACAATGAGCAGTTCTTC. Its protein product is CASSFAGDSNNEQFF.

This clonotype was recorded at least ten times. CDR3 in amino acids: CASSRPLRPAAKNIQYF. The CDR3 region has the DNA TGTGCCAGCAGTCGCCCTCTTCGGCCAGCAGCCAAAAACATTCAGTACTTC. The chain links TRBV28 to TRBJ2-4, with D hard to call. V was shortened by 5 bases and J by 0 bases, with 17 bases between the two germline ends. The CDR3 consists of 17 residues. The germline gives CDR1 MDHEN, CDR2 SYDVKM.

This clonotype came up many times. The chain joins TRBV11-2 to TRBJ2-1; D not certain. The ends were cut back, 5 bases at V and 4 bases at J, with 12 bases in the middle. This CDR3 comprises 14 residues. Germline values: CDR1 SGHAT, CDR2 FQNNGV. The CDR3 nucleotides read TGTGCCAGCAGCCCCCTGGGTTGGTACAATGAGCAGTTCTTC. Its protein product is CASSPLGWYNEQFF.

This clonotype was detected many times. This sequence joins TRBV7-3 and TRBJ2-7; D unclear. V was pared by 2 bases and J by 4 bases, with 15 bases between. From germline, CDR1 is SGHTA and CDR2 FQGTGA. The CDR3 covers 15 residues. Here the CDR3 reads CASSLLAGPDYEQYF. The CDR3 bases are TGTGCCAGCAGCTTATTGGCAGGCCCGGATTACGAGCAGTACTTC. The whole variable domain, filled in from reference TRBV7-3 and TRBJ2-7, reads GAGVSQTPSNKVTEKGKYVELRCDPISGHTALYWYRQSLGQGPEFLIYFQGTGAADDSGLPNDRFFAVRPEGSVSTLKIQRTERGDSAVYLCASSLLAGPDYEQYFGPGTRLTVT.

Only a few counts were recorded for this clonotype. This rearrangement joins TRBV20-1 to TRBJ2-7; tentatively, D is TRBD1 or TRBD2 (5 bases each). The V gene's germline CDR1 is DFQATT and CDR2 SNEGSKA (reference sequence). The CDR3 totals 12 residues. CDR3 DNA sequence: TGCAACGCACGAGGGGAGTGGTACGAGCAGTACTTC. Amino acid sequence: CNARGEWYEQYF.

The chain uses TRBV5-1 and TRBJ1-3; 7 bases are a match to TRBD1. CDR1 and CDR2 (germline): SGHRS, YFSETQ. V shed 0 bases and J 2 bases; nucleotides not matched to a gene: 5. This CDR3 contains 16 residues. The CDR3, as DNA: TGCGCCAGCAGCTTGGTCGGGACAGTGGCTGGAAACACCATATATTTT. Its translation is CASSLVGTVAGNTIYF.

A word on this clonotype: A read error may explain this, as a much larger clone is one base away. The rearrangement uses TRBV7-9 and TRBJ2-1; D might be TRBD2 (5 bases). The CDR3 covers 14 residues. Germline V gene data show CDR1 as SEHNR and CDR2 as FQNEAQ (reference sequence). The CDR3 reads CVSSLLATDNEQFF. The CDR3 bases are TGTGTCAGCAGCTTATTAGCGACCGACAATGAGCAGTTCTTC.

This clonotype was recorded at least ten times. J is TRBJ2-1 and V is TRBV20-1, with 9 bases lining up with TRBD2. This CDR3 spans 16 amino acids. J lost 7 bases, V lost 6 bases, and 16 bases had no gene match. Germline CDR1 DFQATT, CDR2 SNEGSKA (reference sequence). The CDR3 DNA reads as TGCAGTGCACCCATAGCGGGAGTTCCCCTTGGGAATGAGCAGTTCTTC. Translating it yields CSAPIAGVPLGNEQFF.

This clonotype has ten or more counts. This chain's CDR3 is CASSSQGAGTGELFF. The CDR3 coding sequence is TGTGCCAGCAGTAGTCAGGGGGCCGGCACCGGGGAGCTGTTTTTT. This chain uses TRBV28 with TRBJ2-2, with TRBD1 matching 8 bases. CDR3 size: 15 residues. V trimming: 5 bases; J trimming: 4 bases; junction bases outside the gene matches: 6. Germline CDR1 is MDHEN and CDR2 is SYDVKM.

This clonotype was counted ten times or more. This chain joins TRBV27 and TRBJ1-5, with D hard to call. The CDR3 has 14 amino acids. CDR1 and CDR2 (germline): MNHEY, SMNVEV (reference sequence). V gave up 3 bases and J gave up 0 bases, with 6 bases separating them. The CDR3 sequence is CASSFQSSNQPQHF. The CDR3 region has the DNA TGTGCCAGCAGTTTCCAGTCTAGCAATCAGCCCCAGCATTTT.